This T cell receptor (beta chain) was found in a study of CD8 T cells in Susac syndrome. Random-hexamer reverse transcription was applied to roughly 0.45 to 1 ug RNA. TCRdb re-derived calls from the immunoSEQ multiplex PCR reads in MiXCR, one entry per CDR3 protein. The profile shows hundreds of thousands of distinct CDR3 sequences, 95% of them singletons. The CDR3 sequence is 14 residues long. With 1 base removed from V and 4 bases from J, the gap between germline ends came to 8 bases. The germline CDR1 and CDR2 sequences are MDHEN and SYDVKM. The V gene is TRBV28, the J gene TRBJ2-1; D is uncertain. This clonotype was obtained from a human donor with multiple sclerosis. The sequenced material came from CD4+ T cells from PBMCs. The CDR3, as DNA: TGTGCCAGCAGTTTATTCGGGTCGTACAATGAGCAGTTCTTC. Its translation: CASSLFGSYNEQFF.